One sample yielded the 29 T cell receptor beta chains listed below, sequenced in a study of cytomegalovirus exposure and HLA in healthy donors. Sequencing was performed with immunoSEQ multiplex PCR; in TCRdb, only in-frame clones are kept and a portion is missing. The repertoire holds 80,000 to 90,000 clones, 96% seen once, with over 0.7% in the top ten. The sample taken for sequencing was PBMCs. These receptors came from a man between 18 and 29 years old in good health and CMV-seronegative.

The chain recombines TRBV2 with TRBJ2-7, with a possible D match to TRBD2 (6 bases). V dropped 2 bases and J dropped 0 bases, with 11 bases sitting between them. CDR1 is SNHLY and CDR2 is FYNNEI in the germline V gene. The CDR3 runs 15 residues. The CDR3 region is CASSEFGSSSYEQYV. Written as DNA, the CDR3 is TGTGCCAGCAGTGAATTCGGGAGCTCCTCCTACGAGCAGTACGTC.

The rearrangement joins TRBV19 to TRBJ2-4, with TRBD2 identical over 9 bases. The CDR3 totals 18 residues. The junction had 17 bases not matched to a gene; V was cut back by 3 bases and J by 8 bases. Germline V gives CDR1 LNHDA, CDR2 SQIVND (reference sequence). The CDR3 bases are TGTGCCAGTAGTATCGTTACCGGGACTAGCTCGGGCATGGACATTCAGTACTTC. Translating gives CASSIVTGTSSGMDIQYF. The entire variable domain, with the rest obtained from reference TRBV19 and TRBJ2-4, is as follows: DGGITQSPKYLFRKEGQNVTLSCEQNLNHDAMYWYRQDPGQGLRLIYYSQIVNDFQKGDIAEGYSVSREKKESFPLTVTSAQKNPTAFYLCASSIVTGTSSGMDIQYFGAGTRLSVL.

The chain has TRBV9 and TRBJ2-2, with a tentative D call TRBD2 (5 bases). V was cut by 1 base and J by 11 bases, with 6 bases left in between. CDR1 is SGDLS and CDR2 is YYNGEE in the germline V gene. The CDR3 length is 11 residues. CDR3 sequence: CASSVPGELFF. Here the CDR3 DNA reads TGTGCCAGCAGCGTACCGGGAGAGCTGTTTTTT.

The chain combines TRBV7-8 with TRBJ1-1; D is undetermined. Between the trimmed V and J ends, which lost 7 bases and 0 bases, there was a span of 12 bases. The CDR3 consists of 14 residues. Per the germline V gene, CDR1 is SGHVS and CDR2 is FQNEAQ. The CDR3 sequence is CASTAEVVNTEAFF. In DNA form, the CDR3 reads TGTGCCAGCACCGCAGAGGTGGTGAACACTGAAGCTTTCTTT.

The chain is built from TRBV19 and TRBJ1-5; TRBD1 matches 10 bases. This CDR3 is 20 amino acids long. CDR1 LNHDA and CDR2 SQIVND come from the germline V gene (reference sequence). With V trimmed by 5 bases and J by 0 bases, 16 bases remained unmatched. CDR3 sequence (DNA): TGTGCCAGTAGTTTCACACCGGGACAGGGGATCTCGACTAGCAATCAGCCCCAGCATTTT. Its protein is CASSFTPGQGISTSNQPQHF. Together with reference TRBV19 and TRBJ1-5, the CDR3 gives the full variable domain: DGGITQSPKYLFRKEGQNVTLSCEQNLNHDAMYWYRQDPGQGLRLIYYSQIVNDFQKGDIAEGYSVSREKKESFPLTVTSAQKNPTAFYLCASSFTPGQGISTSNQPQHFGDGTRLSIL.

The chain joins TRBV12-1 to TRBJ1-5; the table's D call TRBD1 went unverified against the DNA. TRBV12-1 represents a pseudogene. The CDR3 sequence is 15 residues long. The CDR3 DNA sequence: TGTGCCAGCAGCGAACCGGGACAGGGCTATCAGCCCCAGCATTTT. Protein product: CASSEPGQGYQPQHF.

The chain uses TRBV30 and TRBJ1-2; perhaps TRBD1 as D (5 bases). Between the trimmed V and J ends, which lost 1 base and 7 bases, there was a span of 13 bases. This CDR3 is 13 amino acids long. Germline V CDR1 and CDR2: GTSNPN, SVGIG (reference sequence). The DNA for the CDR3 is TGTGCCTGGAGTGGGAGCAGGGACTCTGGCTACACCTTC. Protein product: CAWSGSRDSGYTF.

This clone was seen only once. The V gene is TRBV11-2, the J gene TRBJ1-1, with D possibly TRBD1 on 5 matching bases. This CDR3 has 12 amino acids. Germline V CDR1 and CDR2: SGHAT, FQNNGV. The V end was cut by 4 bases, the J end by 7 bases, with 10 bases between. DNA for the CDR3: TGTGCCAGCAGCTACCCCGGGGGTGAAGCTTTCTTT. It translates to CASSYPGGEAFF.

V is TRBV7-9 and J is TRBJ1-5; TRBD1 is a possible D gene (5 bases). The CDR3 spans 14 residues. Germline V gene sequence: CDR1 SEHNR, CDR2 FQNEAQ (reference sequence). V lost 6 bases, J lost 3 bases, and 12 bases lay in between. The CDR3: CASSPVGPNQPQHF. DNA for the CDR3: TGTGCCAGCAGTCCAGTGGGGCCCAATCAGCCCCAGCATTTT.

The genes are TRBV4-1 and TRBJ2-1, with no clear D. The CDR3 covers 16 residues. From germline, CDR1 is MGHRA and CDR2 YSYEKL. V was pared by 1 base and J by 2 bases, with 12 bases between. CDR3 in DNA: TGCGCCAGCAGCCAAGTAGGAAGGAGCCCCTACAATGAGCAGTTCTTC. It codes for CASSQVGRSPYNEQFF.

This clone was detected once. This chain uses TRBV15 with TRBJ2-7; D not resolved. The CDR3 extends over 14 amino acids. Trimming took 5 bases from V and 0 from J, leaving 11 bases between them. The germline V gene encodes CDR1 LNHNV and CDR2 YYDKDF (reference sequence). CDR3 protein: CATSPVQHSYEQYF. The CDR3 nucleotides are TGTGCCACCAGCCCCGTACAGCACTCCTACGAGCAGTACTTC.

The rearrangement uses TRBV15 and TRBJ1-1; 8 bases match TRBD1. The CDR3 runs 16 residues. Germline V lookup: CDR1 LNHNV, CDR2 YYDKDF (reference sequence). V lost 6 bases to trimming and J lost 7 bases; unmatched junction nucleotides: 16. The CDR3 spells CATRLSKEDREIEAFF. Here the CDR3 DNA reads TGTGCCACCAGACTGTCGAAGGAGGACAGGGAAATTGAAGCTTTCTTT. Based on the CDR3 plus reference TRBV15 and TRBJ1-1, the full variable domain is DAMVIQNPRYQVTQFGKPVTLSCSQTLNHNVMYWYQQKSSQAPKLLFHYYDKDFNNEADTPDNFQSRRPNTSFCFLDIRSPGLGDTAMYLCATRLSKEDREIEAFFGQGTRLTVV.

J is TRBJ2-7 and V is TRBV27; no firm D call. In germline, CDR1 is MNHEY, CDR2 SMNVEV (reference sequence). The CDR3 is made up of 12 amino acids. Trimming stripped 3 bases from V and 3 bases from J, with 6 bases between. The CDR3 DNA is TGTGCCAGCAGTTTTAATATCTACGAGCAGTACTTC. Translated, it gives CASSFNIYEQYF.

The chain has TRBV18 and TRBJ2-7, with 8 nucleotides matching TRBD1. V dropped 2 bases and J dropped 5; count of bases not matched to a gene: 8. This CDR3 has 15 residues. Germline CDR1 is KGHSH and CDR2 is LQKENI. The DNA of the CDR3 is TGTGCCAGCTCACCAGGCGCAGGGGGCGGGCACGAGCAGTACTTC. Its protein is CASSPGAGGGHEQYF.

The V and J genes are TRBV2 and TRBJ1-1, with a tentative D call TRBD1 (5 bases). Trimming cost V 3 bases and J 1 base, with 6 bases left between them. This CDR3 has 13 amino acids. The germline gives CDR1 SNHLY, CDR2 FYNNEI. The CDR3 region has the DNA TGTGCCAGCAGTGATCAGGGGAACACTGAAGCTTTCTTT. It encodes CASSDQGNTEAFF.

Notes on this clone: This same CDR3 is encoded by further DNA sequences in the sample. The chain's CDR3 is CASSSPRTGGENTIYF. In DNA form, the CDR3 reads TGTGCCAGCAGCTCCCCCCGGACAGGGGGCGAAAACACCATATATTTT. The V and J genes are TRBV5-4 and TRBJ1-3; 11 nucleotides match TRBD1. The CDR3 totals 16 residues. Germline V lookup: CDR1 SGHNT, CDR2 YYREEE (reference sequence). The V gene end was trimmed by 3 bases and the J gene end by 6 bases; junction bases not matched to a gene: 8. Complete variable domain (other parts from reference TRBV5-4 and TRBJ1-3): ETGVTQSPTHLIKTRGQQVTLRCSSQSGHNTVSWYQQALGQGPQFIFQYYREEENGRGNFPPRFSGLQFPNYSSELNVNALELDDSALYLCASSSPRTGGENTIYFGEGSWLTVV.

The chain combines TRBV5-1 with TRBJ2-7; D call uncertain. This CDR3 comprises 13 residues. The germline V gene encodes CDR1 SGHRS and CDR2 YFSETQ. Trimming took off 0 bases at V and 5 bases at J, with 9 bases between the two ends. CDR3 sequence reads: CASSLATAHEQYF. CDR3 nucleotides: TGCGCCAGCAGCTTGGCCACAGCTCACGAGCAGTACTTC.

V gene TRBV7-8 combines with J gene TRBJ2-1; D could derive from TRBD1 or TRBD2 (11 bases each). Trimming pared 7 bases from V and 4 bases from J, leaving 32 bases between. The germline CDR1 and CDR2 sequences are SGHVS and FQNEAQ. The CDR3 length is 20 residues. This CDR3 reads CASTRTGGYTSGSGYNEQFF. The CDR3 nucleotides are TGTGCCAGCACCCGGACAGGGGGCTATACTAGCGGGAGTGGGTACAATGAGCAGTTCTTC.

This chain joins TRBV5-8 and TRBJ2-1; D is possibly TRBD2 (6 bases). This CDR3 spans 17 amino acids. Germline loops: CDR1 SGHTS, CDR2 YDEGEE. V dropped 1 base and J dropped 6 bases, with 20 bases sitting between them. CDR3 nucleotides: TGTGCCAGCAGCTTGCCTGGGACTCCAGACGATCTCAATGAGCAGTTCTTC. This encodes CASSLPGTPDDLNEQFF.

This clone was observed once. The V gene is TRBV7-8, the J gene TRBJ2-2; D not resolved. This CDR3 spans 15 amino acids. CDR1 is SGHVS, CDR2 FQNEAQ, per germline. With 2 bases removed from V and 3 bases from J, the gap between germline ends came to 10 bases. The CDR3 DNA reads as TGTGCCAGCAGCTTAAACCCCCAGTACACCGGGGAGCTGTTTTTT. The encoded protein is CASSLNPQYTGELFF.

The CDR3 nucleotides are TGTGCCAGCAGATCTCGGACAGGGGACCTCGTCGAGCAGTACTTC. Amino acid sequence: CASRSRTGDLVEQYF. This chain uses TRBV28 with TRBJ2-7; 9 nucleotides match TRBD1. Germline loops: CDR1 MDHEN, CDR2 SYDVKM. CDR3 length: 15 residues. V lost 6 bases and J lost 6; bases outside the gene matches: 12.

J is TRBJ2-7 and V is TRBV5-8; 8 bases match TRBD1. Germline V gene sequence: CDR1 SGHTS, CDR2 YDEGEE. Trimming took 4 bases from V and 4 from J; bases not matched to a gene: 7. CDR3 length: 14 residues. The CDR3 nucleotides read TGTGCCAGCAGCACATACAGGGGGGATTACGAGCAGTACTTC. This gives the protein CASSTYRGDYEQYF.

This sequence joins TRBV30 and TRBJ2-3, with 13 nucleotides matching TRBD2. After removal of 2 bases from V and 1 base from J, the junction contained 3 bases not matched to a gene. The CDR3 consists of 16 residues. Germline CDR1 is GTSNPN and CDR2 is SVGIG (reference sequence). Written as DNA, the CDR3 is TGTGCCTGGAGTAAGGGGACTAGCGGGGGCACAGATACGCAGTATTTT. It codes for CAWSKGTSGGTDTQYF.

The gene calls are TRBV5-1 and TRBJ2-3; TRBD2 might be the D (6 bases). The CDR3 is made up of 14 amino acids. Germline-derived CDR1 and CDR2 are SGHRS and YFSETQ. The germline V and J ends were trimmed by 4 bases and 4 bases, with 13 bases remaining between them. The CDR3 bases are TGCGCCAGCAGCCTCGGACCGGGGGCAGATACGCAGTATTTT. Amino acids: CASSLGPGADTQYF.

This chain uses TRBV6-5 with TRBJ2-7; D is perhaps TRBD1 (7 bases). In germline, CDR1 is MNHEY, CDR2 SVGAGI. V was pared by 5 bases and J by 3 bases, with 17 bases between. This CDR3 spans 15 amino acids. The CDR3 bases are TGTGCCAGCAGTCAGAGCTACAGGGGAGGCTACGAGCAGTACGTC. Amino acid sequence: CASSQSYRGGYEQYV.

This clone appeared once. The rearrangement links TRBV27 to TRBJ2-7; a possible D gene is TRBD1 (6 bases). CDR3 size: 14 residues. Between the trimmed V and J ends, which lost 7 bases and 4 bases, there was a span of 17 bases. Per germline, CDR1 MNHEY and CDR2 SMNVEV (reference sequence). As DNA, the CDR3 is TGTGCCAGCAAACAGGGAGACAGGACTTACGAGCAGTACGTC. Its protein is CASKQGDRTYEQYV.

Worth noting for this clone: One junction end does not reproduce the germline sequence, and a read error may be involved. The chain employs TRBV7-7 and TRBJ2-2; perhaps TRBD2 as D (5 bases). This CDR3 contains 15 residues. Germline lookup yields CDR1 SSHAT and CDR2 FNYEAQ (reference sequence). The CDR3 region has the DNA TGTGCTAGCAGCTTAGAAGCGGCGAGGACCGGGGAGCTGTTTTTT. This translates into CASSLEAARTGELFF. Full variable domain (remainder filled in from reference TRBV7-7 and TRBJ2-2): GAGVSQSPRYKVTKRGQDVTLRCDPISSHATLYWYQQALGQGPEFLTYFNYEAQPDKSGLPSDRFSAERPEGSISTLTIQRTEQRDSAMYRCASSLEAARTGELFFGEGSRLTVL.

The chain links TRBV5-4 to TRBJ2-1, with TRBD2 matching 10 bases. Germline assignment: CDR1 SGHNT and CDR2 YYREEE (reference sequence). The length of the CDR3 is 15 residues. With V trimmed by 0 bases and J by 8 bases, 5 bases remained unmatched. For the CDR3, the DNA is TGTGCCAGCAGCTTGGGCAGCGGGAGGGCCCATGAGCAGTTCTTC. As protein: CASSLGSGRAHEQFF.

The chain carries TRBV7-2 and TRBJ2-1, with 9 bases that match TRBD1. The CDR3 is made up of 17 amino acids. V trimming: 2 bases; J trimming: 1 base; junction bases outside the gene matches: 6. Germline values: CDR1 SGHTA, CDR2 FQGNSA. The CDR3 sequence: CASSLTGGVVSYNEQFF. The DNA for the CDR3 is TGTGCCAGCAGCTTAACAGGGGGCGTAGTGTCCTACAATGAGCAGTTCTTC.